This TCR beta chain was found in a study of cytomegalovirus exposure and HLA in healthy donors. Overall study results and limits: TCR beta chains associated with HLA were, in a later analysis, more clonally expanded than equally common others.

The PCR contained 60 Vbeta and 13 Jbeta primers. Repertoires were generated with immunoSEQ multiplex PCR, while TCRdb's copy carries only in-frame clones and drops some. Of over 100,000 clones listed, approximately 8.8% are singletons. This clone has a handful of counts. Its target is unknown. The CDR3 spans 16 residues. V lost 4 bases and J lost 7; bases outside the gene matches: 9. The germline V gene encodes CDR1 SGHAT and CDR2 FQNNGV. Sequencing was carried out using PBMCs. The TCR originated in a man between 35 and 55 years old in good health and CMV-seronegative. The V and J genes are TRBV11-2 and TRBJ1-6; 8 bases fit TRBD1. The CDR3 DNA sequence: TGTGCCAGCAGCTCTTGGACGACAGGGGTCAATTCACCCCTCCACTTT. Protein sequence: CASSSWTTGVNSPLHF.